This TCR beta chain was recovered during a study of T-cell memory formation after mild COVID-19. Findings of the study overall: Some clones that responded were present in memory (sampled pre-infection), which suggests cross-reactive memory joined.

Sample barcodes and UMIs were carried by the TCR alpha and TCR beta cDNA libraries that 5'RACE generated with constant-segment primers. TCRdb reprocessed the 5' RACE reads with MiXCR, giving one entry per CDR3 protein. The table has 300,000 to 400,000 distinct CDR3 sequences, around 21% seen once. For this clonotype: Its antigen is unidentified.

The origin of this receptor is an adult woman who had mild COVID-19 (a few samples of this study predate the infection). Cell type and time point are not known. The source material was PBMCs or a T cell subset sorted from them (not recorded which).

The CDR3 sequence: CASSLNRWSSYNEQFF. The CDR3 coding sequence is TGTGCCAGCAGTCTAAACCGCTGGAGCTCCTACAATGAGCAGTTCTTC. The V gene is TRBV6-5, the J gene TRBJ2-1; D ambiguous. The V gene lost 5 bases and the J gene lost 0 bases, with 14 bases spanning the gap. The CDR3 is 16 residues long. Per germline, CDR1 MNHEY and CDR2 SVGAGI.